Following are 3 T cell receptor beta chains from one sample sequenced in a study of cytomegalovirus exposure and HLA in healthy donors. 13 Jbeta primers and 60 Vbeta primers were used for the PCR. Clones were sequenced by immunoSEQ multiplex PCR, and TCRdb holds only the in-frame ones, with some missing. Here the sample spans 100,000 to 150,000 clones, over 65% being singletons. Sequenced material: PBMCs. Every receptor here comes from a woman in her 40s in good health and CMV-seropositive.

Written as DNA, the CDR3 is TGCGCCAGCAGCTTTCTAGGGACTAGCTACGAGCAGTACTTC. Protein: CASSFLGTSYEQYF. The V and J genes are TRBV5-1 and TRBJ2-7, with TRBD2 identical over 8 bases. Germline V CDR1 and CDR2: SGHRS, YFSETQ. The CDR3 has 14 residues. The trim removed 2 bases at V and 3 bases at J, leaving 4 bases unmatched.

With respect to this clone: One end of the junction fails to match germline, which may point to a read error. V is TRBV7-7 and J is TRBJ2-5; perhaps TRBD1 as D (6 bases). Per the germline V gene, CDR1 is SSHAT and CDR2 is FNYEAQ (reference sequence). The CDR3 consists of 13 residues. In nucleotides, the CDR3 is TGTGCTAGCAGCCTGGACAGAGAAGAGACCCAGTACTTC. Protein product: CASSLDREETQYF.

This clone was detected only a few times. This sequence joins TRBV28 and TRBJ2-1, with 8 bases matching TRBD2. V shed 10 bases and J 4 bases; nucleotides not matched to a gene: 9. Germline-derived CDR1 and CDR2 are MDHEN and SYDVKM. The CDR3 totals 14 residues. CDR3 sequence: CAISAGGAYNEQFF. In DNA form, the CDR3 reads TGTGCCATCTCTGCGGGGGGCGCGTACAATGAGCAGTTCTTC.